In its sample, the clone carrying this T cell receptor (beta chain) was seen a few times. This record comes from a study of identical twins. TCRdb used MiXCR to reprocess the 5' RACE reads, holding one entry per CDR3 protein. The table records about 570,000 distinct CDR3 sequences, around 9.6% of them present only once. The same sample was also used in a study of yellow fever vaccine responses in identical twins.

The source of this sequence is a woman in her late teens or twenties in good health. What was sequenced was PBMCs.

As DNA, the CDR3 is TGCGCCAGCAGCTTGGAGACAGGGGGCCGTAACACTGAAGCTTTCTTT. This translates into CASSLETGGRNTEAFF. The chain employs TRBV5-1 and TRBJ1-1; 10 bases map to TRBD1. Germline V gives CDR1 SGHRS, CDR2 YFSETQ. The CDR3 sequence is 16 residues long. V shed 0 bases and J 2 bases; nucleotides not matched to a gene: 4.